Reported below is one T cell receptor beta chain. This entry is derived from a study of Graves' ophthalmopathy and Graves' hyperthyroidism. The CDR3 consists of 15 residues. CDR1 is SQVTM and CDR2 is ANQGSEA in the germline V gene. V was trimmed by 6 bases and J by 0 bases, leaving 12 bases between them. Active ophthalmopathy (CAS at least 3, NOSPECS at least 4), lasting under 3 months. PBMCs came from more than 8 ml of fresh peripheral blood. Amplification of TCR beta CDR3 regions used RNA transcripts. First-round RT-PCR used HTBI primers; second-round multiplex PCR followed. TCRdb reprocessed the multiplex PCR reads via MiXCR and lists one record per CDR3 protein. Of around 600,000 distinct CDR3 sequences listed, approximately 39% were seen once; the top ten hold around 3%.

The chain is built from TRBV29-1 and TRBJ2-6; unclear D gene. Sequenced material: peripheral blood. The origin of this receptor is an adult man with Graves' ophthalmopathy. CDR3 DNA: TGCAGCGTCCGGGCCCAGATCTCTGGGGCCAACGTCCTGACTTTC. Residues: CSVRAQISGANVLTF.